This T cell receptor beta chain emerged from a study of identical twins. General observations from the study: Twins showed weaker excess sharing in their beta out-of-frame sequences. Modelling approaches yielded underestimates of out-of-frame TCR alpha sharing between monozygotic twins.

Only healthy Caucasians were included as donors. As to this clonotype: As yet, its antigen is unknown.

Unique molecular identifiers were in the cDNA, with template-switch universal primer binding. TCRdb re-analysed the 5' RACE reads in MiXCR, keeping a single row per CDR3 protein. Here the sample spans fewer than 650,000 distinct CDR3 sequences, about 7.6% being singletons. There are 16 residues in the CDR3. Looked up from germline, CDR1 is LNHDA and CDR2 is SQIVND (reference sequence). J gave up 12 bases and V 4 bases, and 11 bases lay outside the gene matches. This same sample was also part of a study on yellow fever vaccine responses in identical twins.

Sequencing was done on a sample of PBMCs. The TCR originated in a woman under 30 in good health. This rearrangement joins TRBV19 to TRBJ2-1; 14 bases fit TRBD2. This CDR3 reads CASSSGWGLAGVVQFF. The CDR3 DNA reads as TGTGCCAGTAGTAGTGGTTGGGGACTAGCGGGAGTCGTGCAGTTCTTC.